These T cell receptor beta chains were read from a single sample in a study of blood T cell repertoires in COVID-19. Using immunoSEQ multiplex PCR, the repertoire was profiled, and TCRdb retains in-frame clones only, with some absent. This table holds 150,000 to 200,000 clones, approximately 85% found once. The sequenced sample was PBMCs or T cells enriched from blood (not recorded which). These receptors all stem from a man between 35 and 55 years old who had recovered from COVID-19. Each CDR3 is given with its conserved first and last residue. Fields, in order: clone size, V gene, CDR3 length, J gene, D gene, CDR3 DNA, CDR3 protein. A D gene is named only where the DNA matches it firmly. Expanded clones get a size class; other rows say once, few or many, or leave the size out.

-	TRBV30	15	TRBJ2-2	TRBD2	TGTGCCTGGAGTACGCGGGGGGGCAACACCGGGGAGCTGTTTTTT	CAWSTRGGNTGELFF
-	TRBV28	14	TRBJ2-4	TRBD2	TGTGCCAGCAGGAGCCTAGCGGTCGTCCACATTCAGTACTTC	CASRSLAVVHIQYF
-	TRBV6-4	13	TRBJ1-6	-	TGTGCCAGCAGTGACGTACAAAATTCACCCCTCCACTTT	CASSDVQNSPLHF
-	TRBV28	16	TRBJ2-3	-	TGTGCCAGCAGTTTAGGGTTCAGGGCTAGCACAGATACGCAGTATTTT	CASSLGFRASTDTQYF
-	TRBV6-5	15	TRBJ1-6	TRBD1	TGTGCCAGCAGTTACGCGGGACAGGGACGCTCACCCCTCCACTTT	CASSYAGQGRSPLHF
few	TRBV5-1	14	TRBJ2-1	TRBD1	TGCGCCAGCAGCATGGGACAGGGGGACAATGAGCAGTTCTTC	CASSMGQGDNEQFF
-	TRBV15	13	TRBJ1-4	-	TGTGCCACCAGCACGGCCCGGGGGGAAAAACTGTTTTTT	CATSTARGEKLFF
-	TRBV12-5	17	TRBJ2-5	TRBD2	TGTGCTAGTGGTCGGGGCGGCGGGAGGGCCGCGGGGGAGACCCAGTACTTC	CASGRGGGRAAGETQYF
-	TRBV19	15	TRBJ1-4	TRBD1	TGTGCCAGTAGTAAAAGGACAGGGGCTAATGAAAAACTGTTTTTT	CASSKRTGANEKLFF
-	TRBV6-5	11	TRBJ1-2	-	TGTGCCACCAGACGGGACTATGGCTACACCTTC	CATRRDYGYTF
-	TRBV29-1	10	TRBJ1-1	TRBD1	TGCAGCGTTCGGACAGGGGTGGCTTTCTTT	CSVRTGVAFF
few	TRBV3-1/TRBV3-2	14	TRBJ1-1	-	TGTGCCAGCAGCCACCTGGGGAGGGAGACTGAAGCTTTCTTT	CASSHLGRETEAFF
-	TRBV18	15	TRBJ2-1	TRBD2	TGTGCCAGCTCACCCCTAGCGGGAGGGGAGAATGAGCAGTTCTTC	CASSPLAGGENEQFF
few	TRBV7-8	13	TRBJ2-1	-	TGTGCCAGCAGCTTAGCGAGGGTGGGTGAGCAGTTCTTC	CASSLARVGEQFF
-	TRBV2	13	TRBJ1-1	-	TGTGCCAGCAGCGAGGTCCGGAGCACTGAAGCTTTCTTT	CASSEVRSTEAFF
-	TRBV19	14	TRBJ1-1	-	TGTGCCAGTAGTATGAATCCGGGGAACACTGAAGCTTTCTTT	CASSMNPGNTEAFF
once	TRBV7-2	16	TRBJ2-1	-	TGTGCCAGCAGCTCGGGCCGGACTGTAGTGGACAATGAGCAGTTCTTC	CASSSGRTVVDNEQFF
-	TRBV7-3	20	TRBJ2-3	TRBD2	TGTGCCAGCAGCCTAGCCGGGACTAGCGGGGGACGAACAGGGTACAATACGCAGTATTTT	CASSLAGTSGGRTGYNTQYF
-	TRBV11-2	14	TRBJ1-5	TRBD1	TGTGCCAGCAGCTTAGCAGGGGGCGACCAGCCCCAGCATTTT	CASSLAGGDQPQHF
-	TRBV12-3/TRBV12-4	11	TRBJ2-1	-	TGTGCCAGCAGTTTTGAACTCGAGCAGTTCTTC	CASSFELEQFF
-	TRBV7-3	13	TRBJ1-1	TRBD1	TGTGCCAGCAGCGGACAGGTTAACACTGAAGCTTTCTTT	CASSGQVNTEAFF
once	TRBV6-5	14	TRBJ2-2	-	TGTGCCAGCATCCGATCAGGTTCGACCGGGGAGCTGTTTTTT	CASIRSGSTGELFF
-	TRBV27	13	TRBJ2-7	-	TGTGCCAGCAGTTTGGGCAGCCCCTACGAGCAGTACTTC	CASSLGSPYEQYF
-	TRBV2	13	TRBJ1-5	TRBD1	TGTGCCAGCAGACAGGGGATTGATCAGCCCCAGCATTTT	CASRQGIDQPQHF
-	TRBV24-1	16	TRBJ2-1	TRBD1	TGTGCCACCAGTGACCCTCAAACCGCAGGGGGCAATGAGCAGTTCTTC	CATSDPQTAGGNEQFF
-	TRBV28	13	TRBJ2-7	-	TGTGCCAGCAGTTTGGGGCAAGAGTACGAGCAGTACTTC	CASSLGQEYEQYF
-	TRBV2	12	TRBJ1-2	TRBD1	TGTGCCAGCTCGACAGGGAACTATGGCTACACCTTC	CASSTGNYGYTF
-	TRBV7-3	18	TRBJ2-1	TRBD1	TGTGCCAGCAGCTTAAGTTCTAACAGGGGGAGCTCCTACAATGAGCAGTTCTTC	CASSLSSNRGSSYNEQFF
-	TRBV11-3	11	TRBJ1-1	-	TGTGCCAGCAGCTTAGGCAGTGAAGCTTTCTTT	CASSLGSEAFF
few	TRBV11-3	12	TRBJ2-3	-	TGTGCCAGCATTGGGGCTGGGGATACGCAGTATTTT	CASIGAGDTQYF
-	TRBV9	13	TRBJ1-1	TRBD1	TGTGCCAGCAGCGTAACCGAACAGGGGGAAACTTTCTTT	CASSVTEQGETFF
-	TRBV7-9	18	TRBJ1-2	TRBD1	TGTGCCAGCAGCTCCCCCACTGGGACAGACCACTTCTTCTATGGCTACACCTTC	CASSSPTGTDHFFYGYTF
-	TRBV12-5	16	TRBJ1-2	TRBD1	TGTGCTAGTGGACCATGGGACAGGGGGACCAACTATGGCTACACCTTC	CASGPWDRGTNYGYTF
-	TRBV28	15	TRBJ1-6	-	TGTGCCAGCAGTTGGCGGGCGGCCTATAATTCACCCCTCCACTTT	CASSWRAAYNSPLHF
-	TRBV7-8	18	TRBJ2-2	TRBD2	TGTGCCAGCAGTGGGTTGGGACTAGCGGGAGGTGGCACCGGGGAGCTGTTTTTT	CASSGLGLAGGGTGELFF
-	TRBV7-9	16	TRBJ1-5	TRBD1	TGTGCCAGCAGCTTAGTCCAGGGGGGTTTCAATCAGCCCCAGCATTTT	CASSLVQGGFNQPQHF
-	TRBV6-2/TRBV6-3	13	TRBJ2-5	-	TGTGCCAGCAGCCCTCAACTAGGCGAGACCCAGTACTTC	CASSPQLGETQYF
-	TRBV5-1	15	TRBJ1-1	-	TGCGCCAGCAGCCCAGGGGCTCGACGGGACACTGAAGCTTTCTTT	CASSPGARRDTEAFF
-	TRBV5-1	12	TRBJ2-7	TRBD1	TGCGCCAGCAGCCACAGACAGGGCGAGCAGTACTTC	CASSHRQGEQYF
-	TRBV6-5	16	TRBJ1-6	-	TGTGCCAGCAGTTACTCGGGGGGTAGATATAATTCACCCCTCCACTTT	CASSYSGGRYNSPLHF
-	TRBV2	13	TRBJ1-2	-	TGTGCCAGCAGGGTCGGACTTAACTATGGCTACACCTTC	CASRVGLNYGYTF
once	TRBV5-1	14	TRBJ2-7	-	TGCGCCAGCAGCTTGGATACAGGTTCCTACGAGCAGTACTTC	CASSLDTGSYEQYF
-	TRBV5-6	15	TRBJ1-3	-	TGTGCCAGCAGCTTGGGAGTTATTCCTGGAAACACCATATATTTT	CASSLGVIPGNTIYF
few	TRBV6-5	14	TRBJ2-1	TRBD2	TGTGCCAGCAGTTGGACTAGCGGGAGTCGTGAGCAGTTCTTC	CASSWTSGSREQFF
-	TRBV28	15	TRBJ1-2	-	TGTGCCAGCAGGCCCAGACTGCTAGCTAACTATGGCTACACCTTC	CASRPRLLANYGYTF
-	TRBV5-1	14	TRBJ1-1	TRBD1	TGCGCCAGCAGCCCGGGACAGGGAAGACCTGAAGCTTTCTTT	CASSPGQGRPEAFF